The T cell receptor beta chain described here comes from a study of cytomegalovirus exposure and HLA in healthy donors. The CDR3 totals 13 residues. The germline V gene encodes CDR1 MNHEY and CDR2 SMNVEV (reference sequence). Unmatched junction bases numbered 3, after V lost 5 bases and J lost 7 bases. Findings of the study overall: Previously analyzed data showed that most TCR beta V segments were productive at a frequency of about 90% or about 30%. A missense variant in DCLRE1C was later tied to TCR beta V- and J-gene trimming.

Participants comprised healthy donors of bone marrow. In the PCR, 60 Vbeta and 13 Jbeta primers were used. Data came from immunoSEQ multiplex PCR; TCRdb stores just in-frame clones and leaves some out. The sample carries under 110,000 clones, about two thirds recorded once. Regarding this clone: Its antigen is currently unknown.

This TCR came from a boy younger than 18 in good health and CMV-seronegative. This chain joins TRBV27 and TRBJ1-2, with 11 nucleotides matching TRBD1. Sequencing input: PBMCs. CDR3 sequence reads: CASSGQGAGGYTF. In nucleotides, the CDR3 is TGTGCCAGCAGTGGACAGGGGGCCGGTGGCTACACCTTC.